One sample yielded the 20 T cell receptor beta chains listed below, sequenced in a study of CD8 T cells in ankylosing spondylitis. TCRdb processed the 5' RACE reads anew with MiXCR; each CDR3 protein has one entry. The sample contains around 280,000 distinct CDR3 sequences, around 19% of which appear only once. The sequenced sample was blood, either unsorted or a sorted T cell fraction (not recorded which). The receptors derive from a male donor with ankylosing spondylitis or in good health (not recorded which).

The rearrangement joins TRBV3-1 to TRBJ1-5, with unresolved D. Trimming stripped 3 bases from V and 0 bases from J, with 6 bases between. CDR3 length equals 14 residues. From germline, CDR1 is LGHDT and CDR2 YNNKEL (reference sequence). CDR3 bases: TGTGCCAGCAGCCAGAAATATAGCAATCAGCCCCAGCATTTT. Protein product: CASSQKYSNQPQHF.

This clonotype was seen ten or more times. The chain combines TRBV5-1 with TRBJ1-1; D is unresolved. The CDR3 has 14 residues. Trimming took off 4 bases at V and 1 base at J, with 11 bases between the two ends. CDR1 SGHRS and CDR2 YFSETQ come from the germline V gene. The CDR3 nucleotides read TGCGCCAGCAGCCCGACGGCCGCGAACACTGAAGCTTTCTTT. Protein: CASSPTAANTEAFF. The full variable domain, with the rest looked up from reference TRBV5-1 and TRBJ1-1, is KAGVTQTPRYLIKTRGQQVTLSCSPISGHRSVSWYQQTPGQGLQFLFEYFSETQRNKGNFPGRFSGRQFSNSRSEMNVSTLELGDSALYLCASSPTAANTEAFFGQGTRLTVV.

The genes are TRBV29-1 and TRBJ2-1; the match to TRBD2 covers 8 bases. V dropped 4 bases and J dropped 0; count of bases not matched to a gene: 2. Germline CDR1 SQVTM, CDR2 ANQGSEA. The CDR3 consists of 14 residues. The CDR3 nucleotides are TGCAGCGTTGGGAGCGGGAGCTCCTACAATGAGCAGTTCTTC. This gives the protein CSVGSGSSYNEQFF.

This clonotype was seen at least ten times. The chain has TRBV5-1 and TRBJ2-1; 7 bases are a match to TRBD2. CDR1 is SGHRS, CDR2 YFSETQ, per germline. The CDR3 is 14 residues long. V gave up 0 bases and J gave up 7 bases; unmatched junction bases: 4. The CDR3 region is CASSLGGSVNEQFF. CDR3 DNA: TGCGCCAGCAGCTTGGGCGGGAGTGTGAATGAGCAGTTCTTC.

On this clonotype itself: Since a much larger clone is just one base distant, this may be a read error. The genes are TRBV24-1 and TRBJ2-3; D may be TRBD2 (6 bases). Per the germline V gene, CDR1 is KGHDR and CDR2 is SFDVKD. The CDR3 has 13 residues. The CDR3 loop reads CAARWRDTDTQYF. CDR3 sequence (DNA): TGTGCCGCCAGGTGGAGGGACACAGATACGCAGTATTTT.

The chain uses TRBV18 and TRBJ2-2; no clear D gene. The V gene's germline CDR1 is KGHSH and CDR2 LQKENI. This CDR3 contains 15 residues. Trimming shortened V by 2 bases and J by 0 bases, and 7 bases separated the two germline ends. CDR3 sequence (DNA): TGTGCCAGCTCACCAATCCCCTCGAACACCGGGGAGCTGTTTTTT. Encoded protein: CASSPIPSNTGELFF.

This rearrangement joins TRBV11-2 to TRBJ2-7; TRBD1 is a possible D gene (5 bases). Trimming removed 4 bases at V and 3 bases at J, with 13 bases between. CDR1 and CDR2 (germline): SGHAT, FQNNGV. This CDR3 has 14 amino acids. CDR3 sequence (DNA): TGTGCCAGCAGCTCTACCGACAGATACTACGAGCAGTACGTC. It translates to CASSSTDRYYEQYV.

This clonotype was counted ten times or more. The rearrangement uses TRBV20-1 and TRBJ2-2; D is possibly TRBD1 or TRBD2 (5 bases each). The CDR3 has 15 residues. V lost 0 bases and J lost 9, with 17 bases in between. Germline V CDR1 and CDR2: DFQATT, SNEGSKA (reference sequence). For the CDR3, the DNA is TGCAGTGCTAGAGATCGATGGCCCAGGGACCGGGAGCTGTTTTTT. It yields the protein CSARDRWPRDRELFF.

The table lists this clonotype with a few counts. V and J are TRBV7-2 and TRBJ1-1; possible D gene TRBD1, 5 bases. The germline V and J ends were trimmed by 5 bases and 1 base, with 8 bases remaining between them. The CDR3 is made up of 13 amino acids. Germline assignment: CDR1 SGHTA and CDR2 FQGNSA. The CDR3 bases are TGTGCCAGCAGCCGACAGTGGAACACTGAAGCTTTCTTT. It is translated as CASSRQWNTEAFF.

The CDR3 DNA is TGTGCCAGCAGTTTAGGGACGAAGTACAATGAGCAGTTCTTC. Its translation: CASSLGTKYNEQFF. The chain carries TRBV12-3 or TRBV12-4 and TRBJ2-1, with unresolved D. This CDR3 comprises 14 residues. V was clipped by 1 base and J by 4 bases, with 8 bases between them.

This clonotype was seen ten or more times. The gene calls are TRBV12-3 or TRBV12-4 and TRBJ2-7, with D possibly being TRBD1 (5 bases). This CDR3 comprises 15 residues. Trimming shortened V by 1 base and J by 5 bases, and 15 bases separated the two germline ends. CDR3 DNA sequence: TGTGCCAGCAGTTTAGGGGCCCAGGGTCTCAACGAGCAGTACGTC. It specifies CASSLGAQGLNEQYV.

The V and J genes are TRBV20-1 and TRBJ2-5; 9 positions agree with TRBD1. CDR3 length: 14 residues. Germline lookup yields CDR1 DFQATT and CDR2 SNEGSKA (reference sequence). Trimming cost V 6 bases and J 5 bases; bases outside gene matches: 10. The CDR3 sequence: CSATGTGISETQYF. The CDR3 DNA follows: TGCAGTGCAACCGGGACAGGGATATCGGAGACCCAGTACTTC.

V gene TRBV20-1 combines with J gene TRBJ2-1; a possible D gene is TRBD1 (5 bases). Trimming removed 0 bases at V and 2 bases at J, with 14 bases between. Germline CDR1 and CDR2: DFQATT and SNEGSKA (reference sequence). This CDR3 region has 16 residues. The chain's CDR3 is CSARDEDRATYNEQFF. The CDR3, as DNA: TGCAGTGCTAGAGATGAAGACAGAGCTACCTACAATGAGCAGTTCTTC.

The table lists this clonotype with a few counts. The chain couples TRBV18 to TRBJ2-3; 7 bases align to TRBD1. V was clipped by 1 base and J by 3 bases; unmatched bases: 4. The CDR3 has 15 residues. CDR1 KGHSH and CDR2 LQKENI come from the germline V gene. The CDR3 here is CASSPLGTETDTQYF. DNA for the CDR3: TGTGCCAGCTCACCACTGGGGACAGAGACAGATACGCAGTATTTT.

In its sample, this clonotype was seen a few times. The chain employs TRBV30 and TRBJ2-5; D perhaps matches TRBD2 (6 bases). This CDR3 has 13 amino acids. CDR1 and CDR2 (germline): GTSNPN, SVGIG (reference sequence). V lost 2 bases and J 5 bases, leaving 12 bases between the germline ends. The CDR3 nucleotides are TGTGCCTGGAGTCGCGGGAAAGGGGAGACCCAGTACTTC. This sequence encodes CAWSRGKGETQYF.

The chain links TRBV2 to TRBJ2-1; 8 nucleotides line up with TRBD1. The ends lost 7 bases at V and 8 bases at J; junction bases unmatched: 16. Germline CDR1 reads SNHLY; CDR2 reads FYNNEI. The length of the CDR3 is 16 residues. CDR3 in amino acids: CASTRAAGGAIDEQFF. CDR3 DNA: TGTGCCAGCACCCGAGCAGCAGGGGGCGCGATCGATGAGCAGTTCTTC. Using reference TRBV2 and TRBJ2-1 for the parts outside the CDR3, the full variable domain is EPEVTQTPSHQVTQMGQEVILRCVPISNHLYFYWYRQILGQKVEFLVSFYNNEISEKSEIFDDQFSVERPDGSNFTLKIRSTKLEDSAMYFCASTRAAGGAIDEQFFGPGTRLTVL.

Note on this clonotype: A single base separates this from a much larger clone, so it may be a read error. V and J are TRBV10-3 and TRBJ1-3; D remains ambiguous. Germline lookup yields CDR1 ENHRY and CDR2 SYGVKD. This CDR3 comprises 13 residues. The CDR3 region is CVISESTGNTIYF. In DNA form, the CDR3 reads TGTGTCATCAGTGAGTCGACGGGCAACACCATATATTTT.

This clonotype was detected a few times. CDR3 coding DNA: TGCGCCAGCAGTTCAGAAGACATTCAGTACTTC. Protein product: CASSSEDIQYF. V gene TRBV5-1 combines with J gene TRBJ2-4; D is uncertain. The germline V and J ends were trimmed by 5 bases and 8 bases, with 8 bases remaining between them. The germline CDR1 and CDR2 sequences are SGHRS and YFSETQ. This CDR3 comprises 11 residues.

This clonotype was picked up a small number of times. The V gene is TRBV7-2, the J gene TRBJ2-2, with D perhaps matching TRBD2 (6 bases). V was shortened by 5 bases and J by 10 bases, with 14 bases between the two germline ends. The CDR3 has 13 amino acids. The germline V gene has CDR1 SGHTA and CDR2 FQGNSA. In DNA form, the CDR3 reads TGTGCCAGCAGCCGATTAGGAGGGGTGGAGCTGTTTTTT. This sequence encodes CASSRLGGVELFF.

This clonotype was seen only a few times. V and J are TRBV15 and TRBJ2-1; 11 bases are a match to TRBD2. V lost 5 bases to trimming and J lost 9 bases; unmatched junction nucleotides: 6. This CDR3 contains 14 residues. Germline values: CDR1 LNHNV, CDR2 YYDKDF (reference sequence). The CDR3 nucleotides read TGTGCCACCAGCCGTACTAGCGGGAGTGGTGAGCAGTTCTTC. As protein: CATSRTSGSGEQFF. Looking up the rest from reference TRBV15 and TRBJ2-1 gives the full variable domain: DAMVIQNPRYQVTQFGKPVTLSCSQTLNHNVMYWYQQKSSQAPKLLFHYYDKDFNNEADTPDNFQSRRPNTSFCFLDIRSPGLGDTAMYLCATSRTSGSGEQFFGPGTRLTVL.